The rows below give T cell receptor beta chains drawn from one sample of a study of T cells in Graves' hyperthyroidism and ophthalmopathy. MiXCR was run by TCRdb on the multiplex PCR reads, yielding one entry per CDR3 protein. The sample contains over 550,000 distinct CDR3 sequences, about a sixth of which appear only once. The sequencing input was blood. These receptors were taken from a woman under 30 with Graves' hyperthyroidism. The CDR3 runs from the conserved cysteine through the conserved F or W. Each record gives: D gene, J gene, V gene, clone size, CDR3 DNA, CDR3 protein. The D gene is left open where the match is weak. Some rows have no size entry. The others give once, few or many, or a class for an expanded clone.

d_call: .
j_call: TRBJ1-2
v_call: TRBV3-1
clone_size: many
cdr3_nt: TGTGCCAGCAGCCAAGCCAGGGGCTCTGGCTACACCTTC
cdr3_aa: CASSQARGSGYTF

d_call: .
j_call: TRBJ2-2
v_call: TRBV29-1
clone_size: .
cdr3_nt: TGCAGCGCGGGGAGGACCGGGGAGCTGTTTTTT
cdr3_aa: CSAGRTGELFF

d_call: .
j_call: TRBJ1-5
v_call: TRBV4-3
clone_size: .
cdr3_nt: TGCGCCAGTGGGGGGATGCAGCCCCAGCATTTT
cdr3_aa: CASGGMQPQHF

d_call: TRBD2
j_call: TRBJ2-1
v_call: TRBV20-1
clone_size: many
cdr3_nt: TGCAGTGCTGGTTCGACTAGCGGCAATGAGCAGTTCTTC
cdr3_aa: CSAGSTSGNEQFF

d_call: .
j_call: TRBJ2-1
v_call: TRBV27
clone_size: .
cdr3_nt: TGTGCCAATTGCGGGACCAACGTCGATGAGCAGTTCTTC
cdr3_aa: CANCGTNVDEQFF

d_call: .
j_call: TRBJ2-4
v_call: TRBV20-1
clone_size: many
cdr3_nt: TGCAGTGCTAGCGGGTGGAGGGGACCAGCCAAAAACATTCAGTACTTC
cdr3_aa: CSASGWRGPAKNIQYF

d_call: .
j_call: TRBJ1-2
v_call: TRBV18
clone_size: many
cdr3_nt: TGTGCCAGCTCAACGGGCCTATCTTATGGCTACACCTTC
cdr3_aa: CASSTGLSYGYTF

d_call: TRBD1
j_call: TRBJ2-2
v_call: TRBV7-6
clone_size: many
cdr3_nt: TGTGCCAGCAGCTTAGAGCCCCAGGGGGCGGGCGGGGAGCTGTTTTTT
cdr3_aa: CASSLEPQGAGGELFF

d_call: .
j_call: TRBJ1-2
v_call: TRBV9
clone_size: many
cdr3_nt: TGTGCCAGCAGCGTAGCTGGGTCACAGATCGGCTATGGCTACACCTTC
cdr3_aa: CASSVAGSQIGYGYTF

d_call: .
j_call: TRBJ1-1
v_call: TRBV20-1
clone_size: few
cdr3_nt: TGCAGTGTTGGGGCTTTGAACACTGAAGCTTTCTTT
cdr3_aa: CSVGALNTEAFF

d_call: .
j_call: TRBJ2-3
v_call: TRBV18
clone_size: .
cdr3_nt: TGTGCCAGCTCACCGGACGGTTATACGCAGTATTTT
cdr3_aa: CASSPDGYTQYF

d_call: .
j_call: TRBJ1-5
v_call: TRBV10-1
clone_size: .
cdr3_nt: TGCGCCAGCAGTGGACAGGTGAATCAGCCCCAGCATTTT
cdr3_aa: CASSGQVNQPQHF

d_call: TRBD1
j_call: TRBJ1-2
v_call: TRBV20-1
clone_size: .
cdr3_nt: TGCAGTGCTGGGACAGGGAAGGGCTACACCTTC
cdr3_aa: CSAGTGKGYTF

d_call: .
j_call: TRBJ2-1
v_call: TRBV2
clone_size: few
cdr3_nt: TGTGCCAGCAGTGAAGCGCTTCAGGAAAACAATGAGCAGTTCTTC
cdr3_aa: CASSEALQENNEQFF

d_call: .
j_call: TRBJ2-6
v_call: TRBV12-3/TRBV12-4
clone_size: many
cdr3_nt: TGTGCCAGCAGGCCTCCCTATGCCTCTGGGGCCAACGTCCTGACTTTC
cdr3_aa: CASRPPYASGANVLTF

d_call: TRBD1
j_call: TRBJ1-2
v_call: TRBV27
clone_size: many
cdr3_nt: TGTGCCAGCAGTTCCGAACAGGGGGCTAACTATGGCTACACCTTC
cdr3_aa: CASSSEQGANYGYTF

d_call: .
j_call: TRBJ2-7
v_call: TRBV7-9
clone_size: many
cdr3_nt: TGTGCCAGCAGCCTTACCTGGTACGAGCAGTACTTC
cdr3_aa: CASSLTWYEQYF

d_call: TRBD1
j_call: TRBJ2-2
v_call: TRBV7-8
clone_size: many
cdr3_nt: TGTGCCAGCAGCTCACCAGCGGACAGGGCAATAGGGGGGGAGCTGTTTTTT
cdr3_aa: CASSSPADRAIGGELFF